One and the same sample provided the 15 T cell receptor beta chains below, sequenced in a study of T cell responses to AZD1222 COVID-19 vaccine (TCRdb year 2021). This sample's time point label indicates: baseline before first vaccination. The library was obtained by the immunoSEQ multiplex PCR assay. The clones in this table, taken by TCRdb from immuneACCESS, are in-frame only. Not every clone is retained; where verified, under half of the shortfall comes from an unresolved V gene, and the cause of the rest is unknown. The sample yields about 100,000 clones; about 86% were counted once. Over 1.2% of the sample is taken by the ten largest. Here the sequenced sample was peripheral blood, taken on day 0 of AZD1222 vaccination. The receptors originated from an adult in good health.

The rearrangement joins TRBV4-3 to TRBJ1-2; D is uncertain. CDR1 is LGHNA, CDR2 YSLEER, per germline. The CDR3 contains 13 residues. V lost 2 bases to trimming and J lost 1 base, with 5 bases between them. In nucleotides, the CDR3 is TGCGCCAGCAGCCAAAAAGTTAACTATGGCTACACCTTC. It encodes CASSQKVNYGYTF.

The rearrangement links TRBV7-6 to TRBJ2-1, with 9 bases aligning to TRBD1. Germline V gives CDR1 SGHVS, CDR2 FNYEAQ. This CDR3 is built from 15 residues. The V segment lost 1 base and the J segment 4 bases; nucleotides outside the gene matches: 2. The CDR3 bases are TGTGCCAGCAGCTTAGGGACAGGGGTTTACAATGAGCAGTTCTTC. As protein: CASSLGTGVYNEQFF.

The CDR3 nucleotides read TGCGCCAGCAGCGAGGGGGCCCGCACAGATACGCAGTATTTT. It is translated as CASSEGARTDTQYF. The V call is TRBV5-1, the J call TRBJ2-3; 7 positions agree with TRBD1. V trimming: 4 bases; J trimming: 1 base; junction bases outside the gene matches: 3. The CDR3 loop spans 14 amino acids. Germline V lookup: CDR1 SGHRS, CDR2 YFSETQ.

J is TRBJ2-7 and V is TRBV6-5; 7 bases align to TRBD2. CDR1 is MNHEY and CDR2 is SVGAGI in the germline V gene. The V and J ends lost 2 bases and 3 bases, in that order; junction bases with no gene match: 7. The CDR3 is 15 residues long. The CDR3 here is CASSYQAGERYEQYF. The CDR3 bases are TGTGCCAGCAGTTACCAGGCGGGAGAGCGCTACGAGCAGTACTTC.

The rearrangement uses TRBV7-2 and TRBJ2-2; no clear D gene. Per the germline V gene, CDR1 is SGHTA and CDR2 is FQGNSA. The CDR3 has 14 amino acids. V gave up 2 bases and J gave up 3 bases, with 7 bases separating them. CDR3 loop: CASSLLRDTGELFF. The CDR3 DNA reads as TGTGCCAGCAGCTTATTACGGGACACCGGGGAGCTGTTTTTT.

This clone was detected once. This CDR3 is CASSYPPGELFF. CDR3 in DNA: TGTGCCAGCAGTTACCCTCCCGGGGAGCTGTTTTTT. The rearrangement links TRBV6-6 to TRBJ2-2; D not certain. The V gene's germline CDR1 is MNHNY and CDR2 SVGAGI (reference sequence). The CDR3 loop spans 12 amino acids. V was cut by 2 bases and J by 6 bases, with 4 bases left in between.

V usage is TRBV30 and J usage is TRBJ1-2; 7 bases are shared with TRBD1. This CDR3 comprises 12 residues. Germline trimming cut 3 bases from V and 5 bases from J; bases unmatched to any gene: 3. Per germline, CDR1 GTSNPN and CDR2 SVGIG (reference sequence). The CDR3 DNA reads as TGTGCCTGGAGAGAGACAGGGTATGGCTACACCTTC. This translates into CAWRETGYGYTF.

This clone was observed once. This chain's CDR3 is CASSVGAGTGNTDTQYF. The CDR3 DNA reads as TGTGCCAGCAGCGTGGGAGCCGGGACAGGCAACACAGATACGCAGTATTTT. This chain links TRBV9 with TRBJ2-3, with TRBD1 matching 8 bases. V shed 2 bases and J 2 bases; nucleotides not matched to a gene: 10. Germline CDR1 is SGDLS and CDR2 is YYNGEE. The CDR3 is 17 amino acids.

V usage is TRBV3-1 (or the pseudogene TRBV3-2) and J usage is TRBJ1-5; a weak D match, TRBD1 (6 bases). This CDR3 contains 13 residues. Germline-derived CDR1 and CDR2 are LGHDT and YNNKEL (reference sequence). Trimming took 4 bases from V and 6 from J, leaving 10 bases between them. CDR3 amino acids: CASSPTGIQPQHF. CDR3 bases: TGTGCCAGCAGCCCTACAGGGATTCAGCCCCAGCATTTT.

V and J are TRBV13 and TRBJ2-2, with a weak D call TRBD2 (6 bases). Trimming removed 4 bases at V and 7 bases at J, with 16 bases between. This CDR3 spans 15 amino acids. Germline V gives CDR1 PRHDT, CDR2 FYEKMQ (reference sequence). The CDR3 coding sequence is TGTGCCAGCAGCTCCCTTAGGGAGGCGGGCGGGGAGCTGTTTTTT. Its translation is CASSSLREAGGELFF.

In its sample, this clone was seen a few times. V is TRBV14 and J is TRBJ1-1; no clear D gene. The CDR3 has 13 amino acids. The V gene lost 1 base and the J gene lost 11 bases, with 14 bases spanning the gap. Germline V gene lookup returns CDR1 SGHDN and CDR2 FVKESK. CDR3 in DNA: TGTGCCAGCAGCCAAGTCCGCCGTACGGGGGCTTTCTTT. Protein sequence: CASSQVRRTGAFF.

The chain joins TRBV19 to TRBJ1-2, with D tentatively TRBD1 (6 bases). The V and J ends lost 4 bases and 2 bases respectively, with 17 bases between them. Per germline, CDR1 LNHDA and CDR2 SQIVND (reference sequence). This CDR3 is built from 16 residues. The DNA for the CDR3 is TGTGCCAGTAGTAGGGGCTGGGGGGGCCAGAACTATGGCTACACCTTC. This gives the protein CASSRGWGGQNYGYTF.

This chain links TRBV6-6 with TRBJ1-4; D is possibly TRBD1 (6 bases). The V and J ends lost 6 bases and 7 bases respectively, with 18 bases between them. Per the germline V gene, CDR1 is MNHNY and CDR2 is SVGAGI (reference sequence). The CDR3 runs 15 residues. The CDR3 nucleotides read TGTGCCAGCAGCTCAGTCGGGCTAGGGGGTGAAAAACTGTTTTTT. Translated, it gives CASSSVGLGGEKLFF.

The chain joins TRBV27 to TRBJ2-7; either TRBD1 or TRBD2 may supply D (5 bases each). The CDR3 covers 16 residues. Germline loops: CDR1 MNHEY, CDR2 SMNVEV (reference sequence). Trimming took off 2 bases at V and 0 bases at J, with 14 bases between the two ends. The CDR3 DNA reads TGTGCCAGCAGTTTAGGGGCAAGACGGGACTCCTACGAGCAGTACTTC. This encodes CASSLGARRDSYEQYF.

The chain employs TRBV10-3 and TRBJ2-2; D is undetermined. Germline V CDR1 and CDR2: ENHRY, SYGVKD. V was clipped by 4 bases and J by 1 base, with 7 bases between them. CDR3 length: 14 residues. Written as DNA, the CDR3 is TGTGCCATCAGTGGTGTAAGGAACACCGGGGAGCTGTTTTTT. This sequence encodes CAISGVRNTGELFF.